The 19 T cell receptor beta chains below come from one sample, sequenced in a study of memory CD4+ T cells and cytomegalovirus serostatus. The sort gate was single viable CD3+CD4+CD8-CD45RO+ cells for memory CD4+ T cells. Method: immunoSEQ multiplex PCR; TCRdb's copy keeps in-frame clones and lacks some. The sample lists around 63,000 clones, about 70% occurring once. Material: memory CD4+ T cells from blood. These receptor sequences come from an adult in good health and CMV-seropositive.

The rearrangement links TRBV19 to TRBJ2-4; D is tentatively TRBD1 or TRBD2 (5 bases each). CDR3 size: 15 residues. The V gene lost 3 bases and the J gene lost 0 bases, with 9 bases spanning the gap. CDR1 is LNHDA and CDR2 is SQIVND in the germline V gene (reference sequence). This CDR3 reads CASSIGGIAKNIQYF. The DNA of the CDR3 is TGTGCCAGTAGTATTGGGGGTATAGCCAAAAACATTCAGTACTTC.

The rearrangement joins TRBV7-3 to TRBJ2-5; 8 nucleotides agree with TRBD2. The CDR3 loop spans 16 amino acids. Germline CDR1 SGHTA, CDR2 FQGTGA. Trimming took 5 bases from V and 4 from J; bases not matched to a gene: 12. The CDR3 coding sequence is TGTGCCAGCAGCCCTCGGACTAGCAAAGGCCGAGAGACCCAGTACTTC. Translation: CASSPRTSKGRETQYF.

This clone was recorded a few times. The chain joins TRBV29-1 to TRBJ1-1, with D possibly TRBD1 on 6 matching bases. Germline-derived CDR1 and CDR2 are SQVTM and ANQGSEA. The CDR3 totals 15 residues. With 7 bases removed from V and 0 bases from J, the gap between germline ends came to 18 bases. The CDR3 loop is CSATKRTAMNTEAFF. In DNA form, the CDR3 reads TGCAGCGCCACCAAAAGGACAGCAATGAACACTGAAGCTTTCTTT.

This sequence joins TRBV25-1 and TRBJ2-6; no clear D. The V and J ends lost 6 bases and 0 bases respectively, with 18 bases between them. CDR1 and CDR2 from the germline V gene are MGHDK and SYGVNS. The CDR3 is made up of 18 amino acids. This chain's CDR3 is CASSVTRVNLSGANVLTF. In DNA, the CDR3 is TGTGCCAGCAGCGTGACACGAGTCAACCTCTCTGGGGCCAACGTCCTGACTTTC.

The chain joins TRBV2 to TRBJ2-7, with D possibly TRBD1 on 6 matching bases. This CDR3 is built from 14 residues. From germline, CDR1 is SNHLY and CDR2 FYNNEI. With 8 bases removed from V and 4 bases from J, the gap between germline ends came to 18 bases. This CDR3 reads CASDRDIMSYEQYF. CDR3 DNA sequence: TGTGCCAGCGACCGGGACATTATGTCGTACGAGCAGTACTTC.

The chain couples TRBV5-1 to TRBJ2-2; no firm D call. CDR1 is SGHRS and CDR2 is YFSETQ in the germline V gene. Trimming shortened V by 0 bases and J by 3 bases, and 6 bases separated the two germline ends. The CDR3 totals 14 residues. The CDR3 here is CASSLAQDTGELFF. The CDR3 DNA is TGCGCCAGCAGCTTGGCCCAAGACACCGGGGAGCTGTTTTTT.

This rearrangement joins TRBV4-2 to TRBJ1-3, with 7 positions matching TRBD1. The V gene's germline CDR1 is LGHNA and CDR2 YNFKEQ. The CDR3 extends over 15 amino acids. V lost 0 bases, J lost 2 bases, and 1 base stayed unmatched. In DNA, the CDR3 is TGTGCCAGCAGCCAAGACGGGACAGCTGGAAACACCATATATTTT. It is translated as CASSQDGTAGNTIYF.

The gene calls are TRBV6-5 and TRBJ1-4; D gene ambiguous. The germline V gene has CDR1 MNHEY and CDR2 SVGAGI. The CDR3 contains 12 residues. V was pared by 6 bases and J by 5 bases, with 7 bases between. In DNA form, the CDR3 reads TGTGCCAGCAGACAGCCAAATGAAAAACTGTTTTTT. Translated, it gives CASRQPNEKLFF.

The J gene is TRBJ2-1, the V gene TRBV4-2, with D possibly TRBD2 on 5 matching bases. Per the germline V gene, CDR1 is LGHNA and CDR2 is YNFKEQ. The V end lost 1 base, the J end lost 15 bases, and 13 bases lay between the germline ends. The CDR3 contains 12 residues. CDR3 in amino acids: CASSQGPSGAFF. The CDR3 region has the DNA TGTGCCAGCAGCCAAGGCCCCAGCGGCGCGTTCTTC.

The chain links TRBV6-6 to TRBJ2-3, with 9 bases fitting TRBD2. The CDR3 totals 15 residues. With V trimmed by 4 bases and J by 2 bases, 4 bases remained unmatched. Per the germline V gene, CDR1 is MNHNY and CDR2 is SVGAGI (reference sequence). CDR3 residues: CASSSGGRDTDTQYF. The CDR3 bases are TGTGCCAGCAGTTCAGGCGGGAGGGACACAGATACGCAGTATTTT.

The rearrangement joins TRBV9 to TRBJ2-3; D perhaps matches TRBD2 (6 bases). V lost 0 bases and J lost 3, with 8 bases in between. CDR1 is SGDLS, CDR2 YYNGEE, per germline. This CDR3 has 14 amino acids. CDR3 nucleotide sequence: TGTGCCAGCAGCGTAGTCGGGGGAACAGATACGCAGTATTTT. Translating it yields CASSVVGGTDTQYF.

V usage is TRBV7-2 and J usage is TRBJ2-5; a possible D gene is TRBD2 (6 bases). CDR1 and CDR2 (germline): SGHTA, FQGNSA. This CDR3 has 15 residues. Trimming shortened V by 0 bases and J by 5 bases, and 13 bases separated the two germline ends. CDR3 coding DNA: TGTGCCAGCAGCTTAGCGGGAGGTGGTTTGGAGACCCAGTACTTC. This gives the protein CASSLAGGGLETQYF.

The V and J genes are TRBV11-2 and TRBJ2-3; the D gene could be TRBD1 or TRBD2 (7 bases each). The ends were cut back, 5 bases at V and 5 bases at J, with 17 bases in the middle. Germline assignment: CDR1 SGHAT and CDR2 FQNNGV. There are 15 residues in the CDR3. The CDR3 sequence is CASSRQGGMGDTQYF. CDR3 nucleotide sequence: TGTGCCAGCAGCCGCCAGGGGGGGATGGGAGATACGCAGTATTTT.

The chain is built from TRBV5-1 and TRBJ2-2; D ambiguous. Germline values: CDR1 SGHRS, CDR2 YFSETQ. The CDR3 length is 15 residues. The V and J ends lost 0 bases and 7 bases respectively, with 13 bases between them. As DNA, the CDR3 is TGCGCCAGCAGCTTGGATGGTGGGCAGGTCGGGGAGCTGTTTTTT. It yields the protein CASSLDGGQVGELFF. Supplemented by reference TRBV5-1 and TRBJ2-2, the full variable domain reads KAGVTQTPRYLIKTRGQQVTLSCSPISGHRSVSWYQQTPGQGLQFLFEYFSETQRNKGNFPGRFSGRQFSNSRSEMNVSTLELGDSALYLCASSLDGGQVGELFFGEGSRLTVL.

The CDR3: CASSMTVVRETQYF. The CDR3 coding sequence is TGTGCCAGCAGTATGACCGTAGTTCGGGAGACCCAGTACTTC. The genes are TRBV21-1 and TRBJ2-5. TRBV21-1 is designated a pseudogene. The CDR3 has 14 amino acids.

CDR3 region: CASSPGLAGGYEQYF. The DNA of the CDR3 is TGTGCCAGCTCACCAGGCCTAGCGGGGGGGTACGAGCAGTACTTC. This rearrangement joins TRBV18 to TRBJ2-7; 12 bases map to TRBD2. The germline CDR1 and CDR2 sequences are KGHSH and LQKENI. J lost 4 bases, V lost 2 bases, and 3 bases had no gene match. This CDR3 is built from 15 residues.

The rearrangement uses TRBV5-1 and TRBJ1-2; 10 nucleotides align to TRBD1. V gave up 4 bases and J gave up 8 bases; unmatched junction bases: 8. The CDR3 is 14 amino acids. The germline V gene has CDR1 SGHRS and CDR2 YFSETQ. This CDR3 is CASSDRQGADGYTF. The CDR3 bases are TGCGCCAGCAGCGATCGACAGGGGGCGGACGGCTACACCTTC.

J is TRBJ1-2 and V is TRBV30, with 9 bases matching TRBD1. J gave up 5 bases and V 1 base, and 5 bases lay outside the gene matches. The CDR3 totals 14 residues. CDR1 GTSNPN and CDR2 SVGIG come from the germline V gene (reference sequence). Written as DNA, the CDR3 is TGTGCCTGGAGTGCTAACAGGGGGCCATATGGCTACACCTTC. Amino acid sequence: CAWSANRGPYGYTF.

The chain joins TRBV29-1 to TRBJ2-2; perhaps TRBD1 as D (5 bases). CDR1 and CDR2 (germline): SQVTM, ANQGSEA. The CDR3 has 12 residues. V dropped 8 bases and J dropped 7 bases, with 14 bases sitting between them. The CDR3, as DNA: TGCAGCAAACAGGAGTCCCACGGGGAGCTGTTTTTT. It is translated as CSKQESHGELFF.